This TCR beta chain is from a study of OX40 agonist ivuxolimab in advanced cancers. About the study: Patients were over 65% male with ages about 20 to 79, mean roughly 64.

Germline V CDR1 and CDR2: SNHLY, FYNNEI. After removal of 7 bases from V and 7 bases from J, the junction contained 8 bases not matched to a gene. The CDR3 is made up of 16 amino acids. Anyone with autoimmune disease history or systemic immunosuppression was excluded. Profiling relied on immunoSEQ multiplex PCR, and the TCRdb table lists in-frame clones only, not all of them. The sample lists approximately 39,000 clones, around 85% seen once, with 11% in the top ten. The source was CD4+ or CD8+ T cells sorted from blood, collected in a trial of the OX40 agonist ivuxolimab. The source of this sequence is an adult with an advanced solid tumor such as melanoma, head and neck, liver or kidney cancer. The chain has TRBV2 and TRBJ2-3, with 16 positions matching TRBD2. In nucleotides, the CDR3 is TGTGCCAGCAATGCTGGGACTAGCGGGGGGGCAAATACGCAGTATTTT. Residues: CASNAGTSGGANTQYF. The whole variable domain, remainder taken from reference TRBV2 and TRBJ2-3, is EPEVTQTPSHQVTQMGQEVILRCVPISNHLYFYWYRQILGQKVEFLVSFYNNEISEKSEIFDDQFSVERPDGSNFTLKIRSTKLEDSAMYFCASNAGTSGGANTQYFGPGTRLTVL.